This T cell receptor (beta chain) derives from a study of blood T cell repertoires in COVID-19. The table lists this clone with a count of one. Trimming removed 5 bases at V and 3 bases at J, with 23 bases between. CDR3 size: 18 residues. The germline CDR1 and CDR2 sequences are SEHNR and FQNEAQ (reference sequence). In the study's own analysis: Researchers report that nucleated cell counts were estimated from reference gene primer amplification. Generated by immunoSEQ multiplex PCR, the TCRdb table keeps only in-frame clones and is missing some. From that table come the V and J calls and clone size; the DNA was used to work out D and trimming. This table has approximately 72,000 clones, around 78% appearing once.

This TCR derives from an elderly woman with acute or convalescent COVID-19. Sample: peripheral blood. The chain couples TRBV7-9 to TRBJ2-1; possibly TRBD1 for D (5 bases). The CDR3 region is CASSLHHTGYRGYNEQFF. The CDR3, as DNA: TGTGCCAGCAGCCTACACCATACAGGTTATAGGGGCTACAATGAGCAGTTCTTC.